These 9 T cell receptor beta chains share one sample of origin, sequenced in a study of shared clonotypes between healthy human individuals. Method: immunoSEQ multiplex PCR; TCRdb's copy keeps in-frame clones and lacks some. The sample lists approximately 1.1 million clones, about 80% occurring once. Sample: memory CD4+ T cells from PBMCs. Subset indicated: CD45RA-negative fraction. These receptors originate from a man between 18 and 29 years old in good health. Some clones in this sample may be carry-over from other donors' samples.

In its sample, this clone was seen a few times. J is TRBJ1-5 and V is TRBV29-1, with D unresolved. Germline-derived CDR1 and CDR2 are SQVTM and ANQGSEA. V shed 4 bases and J shed 5 bases, with 6 bases lying between them. The CDR3 is made up of 11 amino acids. In DNA, the CDR3 is TGCAGCGTTGGTTTAGATCAGCCCCAGCATTTT. Translation gives CSVGLDQPQHF.

The J gene is TRBJ2-7, the V gene TRBV7-2; D is unresolved. The ends were cut back, 0 bases at V and 4 bases at J, with 4 bases in the middle. This CDR3 contains 12 residues. Looked up from germline, CDR1 is SGHTA and CDR2 is FQGNSA. CDR3 DNA sequence: TGTGCCAGCAGCTTAGCGCAGTACGAGCAGTACTTC. Translating gives CASSLAQYEQYF.

V gene TRBV7-8 combines with J gene TRBJ2-1, with 9 nucleotides matching TRBD1. Germline V gene lookup returns CDR1 SGHVS and CDR2 FQNEAQ. Germline trimming cut 2 bases from V and 5 bases from J; bases unmatched to any gene: 1. This CDR3 is 14 amino acids long. The CDR3, as DNA: TGTGCCAGCAGCTTAAGGGACAGGGACAATGAGCAGTTCTTC. Its protein product is CASSLRDRDNEQFF.

A few counts support this clone. This rearrangement joins TRBV30 to TRBJ2-7, with D perhaps matching TRBD1 (5 bases). CDR1 GTSNPN and CDR2 SVGIG come from the germline V gene (reference sequence). Trimming took 4 bases from V and 3 from J, leaving 13 bases between them. The CDR3 is 13 amino acids. CDR3: CAWTQGMVYEQYF. In DNA form, the CDR3 reads TGTGCCTGGACCCAGGGTATGGTCTACGAGCAGTACTTC.

The gene calls are TRBV4-2 and TRBJ2-7, with D possibly TRBD2 on 5 matching bases. Deletions cut 0 bases from V and 2 bases from J, with 17 bases between. The CDR3 runs to 17 residues. From germline, CDR1 is LGHNA and CDR2 YNFKEQ. The CDR3 loop is CASSQDQSGKTTYEQYF. Here the CDR3 DNA reads TGTGCCAGCAGCCAAGACCAATCGGGGAAAACCACCTACGAGCAGTACTTC.

A few counts support this clone. CDR3 sequence reads: CASSFTGELFF. DNA of the CDR3: TGTGCCAGCAGCTTCACCGGGGAGCTGTTTTTT. The chain is built from TRBV2 and TRBJ2-2; D remains unclear. The CDR3 has 11 amino acids. With 6 bases removed from V and 4 bases from J, the gap between germline ends came to 3 bases. Germline assignment: CDR1 SNHLY and CDR2 FYNNEI. The variable domain in full, with the rest retrieved from reference TRBV2 and TRBJ2-2, is EPEVTQTPSHQVTQMGQEVILRCVPISNHLYFYWYRQILGQKVEFLVSFYNNEISEKSEIFDDQFSVERPDGSNFTLKIRSTKLEDSAMYFCASSFTGELFFGEGSRLTVL.

The chain uses TRBV6-6 and TRBJ2-3, with D maybe TRBD2 (6 bases). The CDR3 extends over 16 amino acids. V was pared by 2 bases and J by 2 bases, with 14 bases between. Germline V gene lookup returns CDR1 MNHNY and CDR2 SVGAGI (reference sequence). CDR3 nucleotide sequence: TGTGCCAGCAGTTACGGGGACTCCTACTTCACAGATACGCAGTATTTT. It specifies CASSYGDSYFTDTQYF.

As concerns this clone: Other DNA sequences in this sample translate to the same CDR3. This sequence joins TRBV11-1 and TRBJ1-2, with D unresolved. Trimming removed 5 bases at V and 2 bases at J, with 9 bases between. There are 13 residues in the CDR3. The germline V gene encodes CDR1 SGHAT and CDR2 FQDESV (reference sequence). The CDR3 nucleotides read TGTGCCAGCAGCCCTGACAAGAACTATGGCTACACCTTC. As protein: CASSPDKNYGYTF.

This clone was observed once. The chain is built from TRBV30 and TRBJ2-5, with 11 bases that match TRBD1. The DNA end lines up better with TRBJ2-7; the J call may be wrong. CDR1 is GTSNPN and CDR2 is SVGIG in the germline V gene (reference sequence). This CDR3 comprises 13 residues. CDR3 residues: CAQTGTGGYEQYF. CDR3 in DNA: TGTGCACAAACCGGGACAGGGGGTTACGAGCAGTACTTC.